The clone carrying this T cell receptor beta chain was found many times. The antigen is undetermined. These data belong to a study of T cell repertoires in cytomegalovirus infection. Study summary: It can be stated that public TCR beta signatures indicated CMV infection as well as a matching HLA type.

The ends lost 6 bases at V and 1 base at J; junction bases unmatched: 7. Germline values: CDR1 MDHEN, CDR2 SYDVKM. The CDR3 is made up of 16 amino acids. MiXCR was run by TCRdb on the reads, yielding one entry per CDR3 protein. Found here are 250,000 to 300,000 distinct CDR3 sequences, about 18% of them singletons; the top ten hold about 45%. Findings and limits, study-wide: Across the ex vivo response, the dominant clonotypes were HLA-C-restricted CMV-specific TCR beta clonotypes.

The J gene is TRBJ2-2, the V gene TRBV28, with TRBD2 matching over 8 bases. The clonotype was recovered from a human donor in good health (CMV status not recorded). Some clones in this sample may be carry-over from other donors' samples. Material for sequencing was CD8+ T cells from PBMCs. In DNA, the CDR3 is TGTGCCAGCAGGTCGGCGGGGGGCTGGAACACCGGGGAGCTGTTTTTT. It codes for CASRSAGGWNTGELFF.